This is a list of T cell receptor beta chains from one sample in a study of OX40 agonist ivuxolimab in advanced cancers. Measured with immunoSEQ multiplex PCR; TCRdb has only the in-frame clones, and not every one. Of about 63,000 clones in the sample, around nine tenths were seen once. This sample comprised CD4+ or CD8+ T cells sorted from blood, obtained in a trial of the OX40 agonist ivuxolimab. These receptors all stem from an adult with an advanced solid tumor such as melanoma, head and neck, liver or kidney cancer. Both conserved end residues are part of each CDR3. The D gene is left open where the match is weak. Clone size is given for some rows only: seen once, a few or many times, or a class if the clone is expanded.

V	J	size	D	DNA	CDR3
TRBV19	TRBJ2-7	few	TRBD2	TGTGCCAGTAGTAATAGCGGGAGGGAGTACGAGCAGTACTTC	CASSNSGREYEQYF
TRBV18	TRBJ2-7	-	TRBD2	TGTGCCAGCTCACCAGCTAGCGGGTCTTCCTACGAGCAGTACTTC	CASSPASGSSYEQYF
TRBV18	TRBJ2-7	-	TRBD2	TGTGCCAGCTCACGCGGGACTAGCGGGAGTTTTTACGAGCAGTACTTC	CASSRGTSGSFYEQYF
TRBV15	TRBJ1-4	-	-	TGTGCCACCAGCAGAGACGCAGGGACGGGCGAAAAACTGTTTTTT	CATSRDAGTGEKLFF
TRBV27	TRBJ1-2	-	TRBD1	TGTGCCAGCAGTCCCCTTGACAGGGAGGGCTACGGGGGCTACACCTTC	CASSPLDREGYGGYTF
TRBV30	TRBJ1-5	once	-	TGTGCCTGGAGTGGCAGGGACAATCAGCCCCAGCATTTT	CAWSGRDNQPQHF
TRBV19	TRBJ1-2	medium-sized	-	TGTGCCAGTAGTAAGGGACCGTCAAACTATGGCTACACCTTC	CASSKGPSNYGYTF
TRBV7-2	TRBJ1-6	-	TRBD1	TGTGCCAGCAGCTTCCGACAGGGGAATTCACCCCTCCACTTT	CASSFRQGNSPLHF
TRBV19	TRBJ2-2	-	-	TGTGCCAGTAGACAGCCTTCGAACACCGGGGAGCTGTTTTTT	CASRQPSNTGELFF
TRBV6-1	TRBJ2-7	-	TRBD2	TGTGCCAGCAGTGACAGTTTAGCGGGAGAAAGGGGCGAGCAGTACTTC	CASSDSLAGERGEQYF
TRBV2	TRBJ1-1	-	TRBD1	TGTGCCAGCAGTGGGGACAGGAACACTGAAGCTTTCTTT	CASSGDRNTEAFF
TRBV19	TRBJ2-7	-	-	TGTGCCAGTACCATGGGTCAGGGAGACGAGCAGTACTTC	CASTMGQGDEQYF
TRBV30	TRBJ1-4	-	-	TGTGCCTGGCTGGTGGAGGAAAAACTGTTTTTT	CAWLVEEKLFF
TRBV18	TRBJ2-7	-	TRBD2	TGTGCCAGCTCACCGTCGGGGGGGTACGAGCAGTACTTC	CASSPSGGYEQYF
TRBV7-2	TRBJ2-3	few	-	TGTGCCAGCAGCTTAGCGGGACAACGCACAGATACGCAGTATTTT	CASSLAGQRTDTQYF
TRBV4-3	TRBJ1-4	-	TRBD1	TGCGCCAGCAGCCATGTCACGGGACAGGGGAATGAAAAACTGTTTTTT	CASSHVTGQGNEKLFF
TRBV5-1	TRBJ1-3	-	-	TGCGCCAGCAGCTCCCAGGGATCTGGAAACACCATATATTTT	CASSSQGSGNTIYF